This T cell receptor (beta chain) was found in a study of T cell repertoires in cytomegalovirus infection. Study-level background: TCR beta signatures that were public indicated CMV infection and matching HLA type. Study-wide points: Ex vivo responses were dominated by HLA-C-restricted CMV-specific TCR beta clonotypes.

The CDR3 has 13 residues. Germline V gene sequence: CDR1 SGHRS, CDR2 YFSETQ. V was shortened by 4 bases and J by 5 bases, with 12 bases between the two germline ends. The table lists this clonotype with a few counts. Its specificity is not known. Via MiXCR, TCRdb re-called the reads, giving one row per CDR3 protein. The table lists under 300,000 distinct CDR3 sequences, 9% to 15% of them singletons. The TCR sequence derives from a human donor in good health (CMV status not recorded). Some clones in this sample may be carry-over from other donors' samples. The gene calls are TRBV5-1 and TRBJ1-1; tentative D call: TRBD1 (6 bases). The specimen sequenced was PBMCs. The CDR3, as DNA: TGCGCCAGCAGCGCCAGGGGTTCGACTGAAGCTTTCTTT. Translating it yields CASSARGSTEAFF.